Listed here is a single T cell receptor (beta chain). The sample belongs to a study of technical replicates of blood from several donors. CDR3 size: 13 residues. Trimming cost V 3 bases and J 3 bases, with 10 bases left between them. Method: immunoSEQ multiplex PCR; TCRdb's copy keeps in-frame clones and lacks some. The sample contains approximately 65,000 clones, 75% to 90% of which appear only once. The sample comprised PBMCs. The receptor was derived from a human donor in good health. Some clones in this sample may be carry-over from other donors' samples. The chain joins TRBV5-3 to TRBJ2-7; D not certain. TRBV5-3 is an ORF, with its function uncertain. CDR3 amino acids: CARSSLLDYEQYF. The CDR3 DNA reads as TGTGCCAGAAGCTCACTACTTGACTACGAGCAGTACTTC.